These T cell receptor beta chains were read from a single sample in a study of blood T cell repertoires in COVID-19. The repertoire was sequenced with immunoSEQ multiplex PCR; TCRdb's copy has only in-frame clones and lacks some. This table has about 200,000 clones, about 82% appearing once. Sequencing was performed on peripheral blood. These receptors all stem from an older woman with COVID-19, enrolled during active disease. CDR3s include the opening cysteine and the closing phenylalanine or tryptophan. The order of the fields is clone size, D gene, V gene, J gene, CDR3 DNA, CDR3 protein. The D gene is left open where the match is weak. The listing skips clone size in some rows; elsewhere it reads once, few, many or a size class.

-	-	TRBV9	TRBJ2-1	TGTGCCAGCAGCGTAGCTTTGGCCACGGGTGAGCAGTTCTTC	CASSVALATGEQFF
-	TRBD2	TRBV19	TRBJ2-1	TGTGCCAGTAGTGTCGGGACTAGCGGGAGGGTGTCCTACAATGAGCAGTTCTTC	CASSVGTSGRVSYNEQFF
-	TRBD2	TRBV11-2	TRBJ2-7	TGTGCCAGCAGCTTAGATATCGGGCGGGAGAGCTTC	CASSLDIGRESF
-	-	TRBV9	TRBJ1-1	TGTGCCAGCAGCGTGGGGCCGGAGAACACTGAAGCTTTCTTT	CASSVGPENTEAFF
-	-	TRBV12-5	TRBJ1-1	TGTGCTAGTGGTCGGGGGGATACTGAAGCTTTCTTT	CASGRGDTEAFF
once	TRBD1	TRBV4-3	TRBJ1-2	TGCGCCAGCAGCCAAATGGGACAGGGAGGAAACTATGGCTACACCTTC	CASSQMGQGGNYGYTF
-	TRBD1	TRBV5-1	TRBJ1-3	TGCGCCAGCAGCCCACAGGGGCCACCTGGAAACACCATATATTTT	CASSPQGPPGNTIYF
-	TRBD2	TRBV10-1	TRBJ2-3	TGCGCCAGCAGAAGCGGGGGGATCCCATGGGGAGATACAGATACGCAGTATTTT	CASRSGGIPWGDTDTQYF
-	TRBD1	TRBV14	TRBJ2-7	TGTGCCAGCAGCCACCCAGGACAGGGGCGGACCTCCTACGAGCAGTACTTC	CASSHPGQGRTSYEQYF
-	-	TRBV25-1	TRBJ1-6	TGTGCCAGCAGTGACAGGGAAGGAGTCTCACCCCTCCACTTT	CASSDREGVSPLHF
-	-	TRBV5-5	TRBJ2-7	TGTGCCAGCAGCTTGGTCGCAGGGAGGACCTATTCCTACGAGCAGTACTTC	CASSLVAGRTYSYEQYF
-	-	TRBV27	TRBJ2-1	TGTGCCAGCAGTTTATCTGAGTACAATGAGCAGTTCTTC	CASSLSEYNEQFF
few	TRBD1	TRBV12-3/TRBV12-4	TRBJ1-1	TGTGCCAGCAGTCAGACAGGGCCAGCTTTCTTT	CASSQTGPAFF
-	-	TRBV14	TRBJ2-3	TGTGCCAGCAGCCAAGACCTAGCAAGCACAGATACGCAGTATTTT	CASSQDLASTDTQYF
-	-	TRBV7-2	TRBJ2-2	TGTGCCAGCAGCTTAGTGGGACATTCGAACACCGGGGAGCTGTTTTTT	CASSLVGHSNTGELFF
-	TRBD1	TRBV10-3	TRBJ1-1	TGTGCCATCAGTGTCCGACAGGGGACGAACACTGAAGCTTTCTTT	CAISVRQGTNTEAFF
-	-	TRBV6-5	TRBJ1-2	TGTGCCAGCAGTTACTCGGGAGGTGGGATCAGCGGCTACACCTTC	CASSYSGGGISGYTF
-	TRBD1	TRBV9	TRBJ1-6	TGTGCCAGCAGCCCTTGGACAGGGGGTCCACCCCTCCACTTT	CASSPWTGGPPLHF
-	TRBD1	TRBV6-6	TRBJ1-2	TGTGCCAGCAGTGTTGGACAGGCCCAAACCTTC	CASSVGQAQTF
once	-	TRBV28	TRBJ1-5	TGTGCCAGCAGTTTAAATCCAGGGCGGAGCAATCAGCCCCAGCATTTT	CASSLNPGRSNQPQHF
-	TRBD2	TRBV6-2/TRBV6-3	TRBJ2-7	TGTGCCAGCAGTTACTCTGGGACTAGCGCGTCCTACGAGCAGTACTTC	CASSYSGTSASYEQYF
once	-	TRBV9	TRBJ1-3	TGTGCCAGCAGCCCAAGAGGGGGAGCCAGAAACACCATATATTTT	CASSPRGGARNTIYF
-	-	TRBV7-2	TRBJ2-3	TGTGCCAGCATTCGGACTGCAGCGAGCACAGATACGCAGTATTTT	CASIRTAASTDTQYF
-	TRBD2	TRBV11-2	TRBJ2-3	TGTGCCAGCAGCTTAGTAGCGGGGGTTTACACAGATACGCAGTATTTT	CASSLVAGVYTDTQYF
-	-	TRBV7-8	TRBJ2-2	TGTGCCGGACGGGGGCTAGCGGCGGCCGGGGAGCTGTTTTTT	CAGRGLAAAGELFF
-	-	TRBV5-4	TRBJ1-2	TGTGCCAGCAGCGGAACGCAGGGAACTTACTATGGCTACACCTTC	CASSGTQGTYYGYTF
-	-	TRBV7-2	TRBJ2-3	TGTGCCAGCAGCTTAGATTTAGCGCTTAAGGCGCAGTATTTT	CASSLDLALKAQYF
-	-	TRBV12-3/TRBV12-4	TRBJ2-2	TGTGCCAGCAGTTCCCCACACGGGGAGCTGTTTTTT	CASSSPHGELFF
-	-	TRBV4-1	TRBJ2-6	TGCGCCAGCAGCCAAGCGGGTATGGGCTCTGGGGCCAACGTCCTGACTTTC	CASSQAGMGSGANVLTF
-	TRBD1	TRBV4-1	TRBJ1-5	TGCGCCAGCAGCCAAGATGACAGGGGGCTCAGAAATCAGCCCCAGCATTTT	CASSQDDRGLRNQPQHF
-	-	TRBV7-9	TRBJ1-1	TGTGCCAGCAGCTTAGTGTCAGGGGTTACTGAAGCTTTCTTT	CASSLVSGVTEAFF
-	-	TRBV9	TRBJ2-1	TGTGCCAGCAGCCCCACCTCCCAGTCCAATGAGCAGTTCTTC	CASSPTSQSNEQFF
-	TRBD1	TRBV9	TRBJ1-6	TGTGCCAGCAGCCCCAGACAGGGTTGGGCACCCCTCCACTTT	CASSPRQGWAPLHF
few	-	TRBV4-3	TRBJ1-3	TGCGCCAGCAGCCAATCAATGGGACTTTCGAGCTCTGGAAACACCATATATTTT	CASSQSMGLSSSGNTIYF
-	TRBD1	TRBV4-3	TRBJ1-2	TGCGCCAGCAGCCAAGCACTTTCAGGGGGCGCCGAGGGCTACACCTTC	CASSQALSGGAEGYTF
-	-	TRBV7-9	TRBJ1-1	TGTGCCTCAACAGACAGCTTGAACACTGAAGCTTTCTTT	CASTDSLNTEAFF
-	-	TRBV7-9	TRBJ1-6	TGTGCCAGCAGCCTTGACAGTTCCTATAATTCACCCCTCCACTTT	CASSLDSSYNSPLHF
-	-	TRBV5-6	TRBJ2-4	TGTGCCAGCAGCCGCCAGGGGGCCAAAAACATTCAGTACTTC	CASSRQGAKNIQYF
once	TRBD1	TRBV25-1	TRBJ2-1	TGTGCCAGCAAGTCGGGACAGAGCGGACAGTTCTTC	CASKSGQSGQFF
few	-	TRBV7-2	TRBJ1-1	TGTGCCAGCAGCTCGGACACAGGGCGCCCTGAAGCTTTCTTT	CASSSDTGRPEAFF
-	-	TRBV1	TRBJ1-5	TGCACCAGCAGAAACTGTCCCAGGGGGCGAAGCAATCAGCCCCAGCATTTT	CTSRNCPRGRSNQPQHF
-	TRBD2	TRBV2	TRBJ2-2	TGTGCCAGCAGCGGTAAGAGGTCGGCGGGAGGGCCTCCCGGGGAGCTGTTTTTT	CASSGKRSAGGPPGELFF
-	-	TRBV19	TRBJ1-6	TGTGCCAGTAGCCTCCAGGGAAGAGTCTCACCCCTCCACTTT	CASSLQGRVSPLHF
-	-	TRBV25-1	TRBJ1-2	TGTGCCAGCCACGAGACCGGGGGTGGCTACACCTTC	CASHETGGGYTF
-	-	TRBV6-5	TRBJ1-1	TGTGCCAGCCGAGGAGACACTGAAGCTTTCTTT	CASRGDTEAFF
few	-	TRBV12-3/TRBV12-4	TRBJ2-7	TGTGCCAGCAGTCTTACAAGCTACGAGCAGTACTTC	CASSLTSYEQYF
-	-	TRBV7-8	TRBJ1-1	TGTGCCAGCAGTCTCCGGGACTTAAACCTTGGGACTGAAGCTTTCTTT	CASSLRDLNLGTEAFF
-	-	TRBV2	TRBJ2-5	TGTGCCAGCAGAGAGGACAGTTACCAAGAGACCCAGTACTTC	CASREDSYQETQYF
-	-	TRBV27	TRBJ1-6	TGTGCCAGCACCACGTACGGCGGCTCCTATAATTCACCCCTCCACTTT	CASTTYGGSYNSPLHF